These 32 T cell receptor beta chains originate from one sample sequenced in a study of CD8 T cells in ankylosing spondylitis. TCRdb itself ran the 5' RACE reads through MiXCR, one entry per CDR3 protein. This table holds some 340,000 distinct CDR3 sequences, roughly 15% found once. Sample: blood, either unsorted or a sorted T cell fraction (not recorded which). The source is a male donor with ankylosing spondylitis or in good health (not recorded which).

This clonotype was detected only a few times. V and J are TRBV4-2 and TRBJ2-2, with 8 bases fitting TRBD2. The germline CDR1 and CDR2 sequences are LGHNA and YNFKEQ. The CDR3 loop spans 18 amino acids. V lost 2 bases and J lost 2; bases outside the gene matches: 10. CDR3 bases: TGTGCCAGCAGCCAAAGGTGGCCAGCGGGAGCTAACACCGGGGAGCTGTTTTTT. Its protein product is CASSQRWPAGANTGELFF.

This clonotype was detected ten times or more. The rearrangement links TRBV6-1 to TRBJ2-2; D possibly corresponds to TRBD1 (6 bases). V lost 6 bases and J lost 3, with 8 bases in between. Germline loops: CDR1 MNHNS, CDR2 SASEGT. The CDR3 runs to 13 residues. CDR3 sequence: CASSPGDTGELFF. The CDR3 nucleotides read TGTGCCAGCAGCCCAGGGGACACCGGGGAGCTGTTTTTT.

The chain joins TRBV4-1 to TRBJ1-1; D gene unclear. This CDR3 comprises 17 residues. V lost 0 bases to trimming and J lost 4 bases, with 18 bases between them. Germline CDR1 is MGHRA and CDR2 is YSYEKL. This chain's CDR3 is CASSQEVGRNPATEAFF. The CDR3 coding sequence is TGCGCCAGCAGCCAAGAAGTAGGGCGGAACCCTGCCACTGAAGCTTTCTTT.

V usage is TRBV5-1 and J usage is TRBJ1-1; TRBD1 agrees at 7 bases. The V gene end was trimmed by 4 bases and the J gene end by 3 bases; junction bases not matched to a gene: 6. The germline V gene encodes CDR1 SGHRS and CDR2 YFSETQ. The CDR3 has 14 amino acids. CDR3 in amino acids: CASSLTGRDTEAFF. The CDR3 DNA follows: TGCGCCAGCAGCCTGACAGGGCGGGACACTGAAGCTTTCTTT.

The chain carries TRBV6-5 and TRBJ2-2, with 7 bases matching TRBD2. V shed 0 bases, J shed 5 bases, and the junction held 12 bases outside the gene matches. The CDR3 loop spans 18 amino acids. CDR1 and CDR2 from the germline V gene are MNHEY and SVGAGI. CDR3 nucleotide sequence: TGTGCCAGCAGTTACTCGTTCGGCGCGACGGGAGGAACCGGGGAGCTGTTTTTT. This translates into CASSYSFGATGGTGELFF.

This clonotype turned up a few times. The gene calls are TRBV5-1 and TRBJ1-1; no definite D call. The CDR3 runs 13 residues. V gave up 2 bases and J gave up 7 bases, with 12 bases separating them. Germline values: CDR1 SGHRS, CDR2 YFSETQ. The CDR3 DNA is TGCGCCAGCAGCTTCTCCAGCGGCAGTGAAGCTTTCTTT. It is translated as CASSFSSGSEAFF.

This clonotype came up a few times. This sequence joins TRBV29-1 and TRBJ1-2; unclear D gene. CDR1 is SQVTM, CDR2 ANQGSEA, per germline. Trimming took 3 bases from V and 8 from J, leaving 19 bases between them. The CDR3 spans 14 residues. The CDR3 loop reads CSVEKTNVMGGYTF. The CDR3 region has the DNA TGCAGCGTTGAGAAGACGAATGTGATGGGGGGCTACACCTTC.

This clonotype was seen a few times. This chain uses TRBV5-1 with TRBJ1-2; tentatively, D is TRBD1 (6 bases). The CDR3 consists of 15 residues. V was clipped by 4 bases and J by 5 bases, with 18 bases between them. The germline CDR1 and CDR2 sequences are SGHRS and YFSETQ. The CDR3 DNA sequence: TGCGCCAGCAGCCAGACCGAGGGGGGGCTTTATGGCTACACCTTC. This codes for CASSQTEGGLYGYTF.

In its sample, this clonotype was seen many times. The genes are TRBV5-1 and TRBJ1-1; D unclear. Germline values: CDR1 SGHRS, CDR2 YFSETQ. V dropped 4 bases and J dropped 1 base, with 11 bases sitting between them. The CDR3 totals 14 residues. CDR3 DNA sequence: TGCGCCAGCAGCCTTGACAACTGGAACACTGAAGCTTTCTTT. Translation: CASSLDNWNTEAFF.

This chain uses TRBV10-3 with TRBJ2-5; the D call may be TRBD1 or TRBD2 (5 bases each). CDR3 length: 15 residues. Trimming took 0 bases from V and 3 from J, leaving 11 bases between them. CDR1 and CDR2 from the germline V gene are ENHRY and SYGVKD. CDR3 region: CAISESGVGKETQYF. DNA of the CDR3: TGTGCCATCAGTGAGTCGGGGGTTGGAAAAGAGACCCAGTACTTC.

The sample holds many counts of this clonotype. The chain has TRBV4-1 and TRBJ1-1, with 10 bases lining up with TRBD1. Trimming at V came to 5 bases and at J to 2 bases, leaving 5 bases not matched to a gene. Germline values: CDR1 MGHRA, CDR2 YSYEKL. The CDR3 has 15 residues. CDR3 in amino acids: CASSSLTGGNTEAFF. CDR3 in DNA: TGCGCCAGCAGCTCCCTGACAGGGGGCAACACTGAAGCTTTCTTT.

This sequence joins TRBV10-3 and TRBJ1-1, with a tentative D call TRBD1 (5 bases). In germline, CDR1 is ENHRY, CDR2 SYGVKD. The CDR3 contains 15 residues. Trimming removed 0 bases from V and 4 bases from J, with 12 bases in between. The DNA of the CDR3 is TGTGCCATCAGTGAGTCCATTACGGGACTCACTGAAGCTTTCTTT. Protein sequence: CAISESITGLTEAFF.

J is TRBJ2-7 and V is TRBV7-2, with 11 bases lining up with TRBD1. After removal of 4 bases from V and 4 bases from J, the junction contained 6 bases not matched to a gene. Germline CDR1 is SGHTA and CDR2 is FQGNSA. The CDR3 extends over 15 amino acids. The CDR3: CASSYRTGGSYEQYF. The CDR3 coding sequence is TGTGCCAGCAGCTACCGGACAGGGGGCTCGTACGAGCAGTACTTC.

The CDR3 DNA is TGTGCCTGGAGTGTGGAGAACCCCTATGGCTACACCTTC. It codes for CAWSVENPYGYTF. The rearrangement uses TRBV30 and TRBJ1-2, with D uncertain. The V gene's germline CDR1 is GTSNPN and CDR2 SVGIG (reference sequence). V lost 0 bases, J lost 4 bases, and 9 bases lay in between. The CDR3 sequence is 13 residues long.

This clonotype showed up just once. The CDR3 DNA reads TGTGCCAGCAGCTTATACAGCCCCACAGAGACCCAGTACTTC. Its translation is CASSLYSPTETQYF. The gene calls are TRBV7-2 and TRBJ2-5; D remains unclear. The germline gives CDR1 SGHTA, CDR2 FQGNSA. This CDR3 comprises 14 residues. V lost 2 bases to trimming and J lost 4 bases, with 11 bases between them.

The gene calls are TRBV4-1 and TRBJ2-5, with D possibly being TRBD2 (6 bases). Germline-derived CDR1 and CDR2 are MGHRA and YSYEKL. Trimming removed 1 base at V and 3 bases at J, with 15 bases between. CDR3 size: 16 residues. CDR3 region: CASSQGPWRREETQYF. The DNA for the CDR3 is TGCGCCAGCAGCCAAGGGCCTTGGCGGAGGGAAGAGACCCAGTACTTC.

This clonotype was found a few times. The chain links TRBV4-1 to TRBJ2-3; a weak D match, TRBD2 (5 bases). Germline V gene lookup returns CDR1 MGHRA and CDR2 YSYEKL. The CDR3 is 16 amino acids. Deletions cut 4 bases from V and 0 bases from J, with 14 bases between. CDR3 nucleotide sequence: TGCGCCAGCAGCCCGCGGAAAGCGGTTAGCACAGATACGCAGTATTTT. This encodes CASSPRKAVSTDTQYF.

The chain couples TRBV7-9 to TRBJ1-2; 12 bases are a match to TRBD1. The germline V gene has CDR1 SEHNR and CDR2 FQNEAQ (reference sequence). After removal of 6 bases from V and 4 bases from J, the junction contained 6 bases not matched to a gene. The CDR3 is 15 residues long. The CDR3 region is CASRTGQGALYGYTF. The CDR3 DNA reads TGTGCCAGCAGGACGGGACAGGGGGCCCTCTATGGCTACACCTTC.

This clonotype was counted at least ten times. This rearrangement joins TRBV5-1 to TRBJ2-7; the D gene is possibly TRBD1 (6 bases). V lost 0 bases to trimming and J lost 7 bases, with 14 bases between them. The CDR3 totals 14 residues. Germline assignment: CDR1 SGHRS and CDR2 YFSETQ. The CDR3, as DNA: TGCGCCAGCAGCTTGGACCCAGGGGTAGTAGAGCAGTACTTC. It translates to CASSLDPGVVEQYF.

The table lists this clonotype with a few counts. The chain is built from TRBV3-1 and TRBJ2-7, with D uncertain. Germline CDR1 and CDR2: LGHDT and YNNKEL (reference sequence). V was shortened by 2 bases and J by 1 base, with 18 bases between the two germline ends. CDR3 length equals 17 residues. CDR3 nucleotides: TGTGCCAGCAGCCAATCAGCCCGCACCAGGCCATCCTACGAGCAGTACTTC. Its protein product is CASSQSARTRPSYEQYF.

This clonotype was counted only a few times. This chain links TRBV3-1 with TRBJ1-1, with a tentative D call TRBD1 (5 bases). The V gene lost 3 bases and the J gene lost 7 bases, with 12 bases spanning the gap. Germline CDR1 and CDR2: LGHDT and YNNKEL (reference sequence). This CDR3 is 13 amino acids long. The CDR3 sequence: CASSQYPGGEAFF. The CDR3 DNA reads TGTGCCAGCAGCCAGTACCCCGGGGGTGAAGCTTTCTTT.

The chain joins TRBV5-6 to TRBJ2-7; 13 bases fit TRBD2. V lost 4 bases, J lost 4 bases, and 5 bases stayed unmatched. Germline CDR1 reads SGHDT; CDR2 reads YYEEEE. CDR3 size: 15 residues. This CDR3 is CASSPGTSGEYEQYF. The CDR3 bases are TGTGCCAGCAGCCCCGGGACTAGCGGGGAATACGAGCAGTACTTC.

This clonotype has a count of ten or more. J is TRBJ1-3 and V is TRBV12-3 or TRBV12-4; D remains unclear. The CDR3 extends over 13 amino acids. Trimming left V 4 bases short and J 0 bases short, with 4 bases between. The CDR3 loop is CASSSDSGNTIYF. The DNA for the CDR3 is TGTGCCAGCAGTTCGGACTCTGGAAACACCATATATTTT.

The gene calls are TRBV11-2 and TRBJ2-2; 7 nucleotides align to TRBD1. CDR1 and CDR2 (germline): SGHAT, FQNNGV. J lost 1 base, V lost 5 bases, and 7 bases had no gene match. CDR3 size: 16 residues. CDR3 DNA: TGTGCCAGCAGCCAACCGGGACAGAGGAACACCGGGGAGCTGTTTTTT. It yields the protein CASSQPGQRNTGELFF.

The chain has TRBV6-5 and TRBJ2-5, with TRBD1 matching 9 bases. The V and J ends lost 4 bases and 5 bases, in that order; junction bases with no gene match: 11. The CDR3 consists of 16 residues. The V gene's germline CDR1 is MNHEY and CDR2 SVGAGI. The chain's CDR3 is CASSSPDTGGRETQYF. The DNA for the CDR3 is TGTGCCAGCAGTTCGCCCGATACAGGGGGCCGTGAGACCCAGTACTTC.

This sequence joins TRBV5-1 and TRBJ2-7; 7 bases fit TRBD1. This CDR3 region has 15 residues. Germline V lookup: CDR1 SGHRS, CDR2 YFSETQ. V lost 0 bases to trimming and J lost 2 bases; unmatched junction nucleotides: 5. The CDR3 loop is CASSLVTGEAYEQYF. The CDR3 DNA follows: TGCGCCAGCAGCTTGGTTACAGGGGAAGCCTACGAGCAGTACTTC. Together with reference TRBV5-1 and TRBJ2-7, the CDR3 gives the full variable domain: KAGVTQTPRYLIKTRGQQVTLSCSPISGHRSVSWYQQTPGQGLQFLFEYFSETQRNKGNFPGRFSGRQFSNSRSEMNVSTLELGDSALYLCASSLVTGEAYEQYFGPGTRLTVT.

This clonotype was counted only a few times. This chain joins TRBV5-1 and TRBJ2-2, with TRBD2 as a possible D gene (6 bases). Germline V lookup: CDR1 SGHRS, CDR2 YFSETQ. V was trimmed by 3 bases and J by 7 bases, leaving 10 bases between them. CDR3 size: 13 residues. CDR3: CASSSEGLGELFF. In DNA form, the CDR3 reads TGCGCCAGCAGCTCCGAGGGACTCGGGGAGCTGTTTTTT.

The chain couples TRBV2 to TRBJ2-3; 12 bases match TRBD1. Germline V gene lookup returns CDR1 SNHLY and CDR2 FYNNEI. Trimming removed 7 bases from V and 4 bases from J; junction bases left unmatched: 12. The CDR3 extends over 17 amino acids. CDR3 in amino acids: CASTLEAGTGGADTQYF. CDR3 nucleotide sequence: TGTGCCAGCACCTTGGAGGCCGGGACAGGGGGCGCAGATACGCAGTATTTT. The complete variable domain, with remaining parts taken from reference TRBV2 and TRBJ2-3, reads EPEVTQTPSHQVTQMGQEVILRCVPISNHLYFYWYRQILGQKVEFLVSFYNNEISEKSEIFDDQFSVERPDGSNFTLKIRSTKLEDSAMYFCASTLEAGTGGADTQYFGPGTRLTVL.

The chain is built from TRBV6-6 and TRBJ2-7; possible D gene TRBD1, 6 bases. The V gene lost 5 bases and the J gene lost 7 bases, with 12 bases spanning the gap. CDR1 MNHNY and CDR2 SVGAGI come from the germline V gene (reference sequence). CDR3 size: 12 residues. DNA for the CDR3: TGTGCCAGCAGTAGACAGGAGGAAGAGCAGTACTTC. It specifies CASSRQEEEQYF.

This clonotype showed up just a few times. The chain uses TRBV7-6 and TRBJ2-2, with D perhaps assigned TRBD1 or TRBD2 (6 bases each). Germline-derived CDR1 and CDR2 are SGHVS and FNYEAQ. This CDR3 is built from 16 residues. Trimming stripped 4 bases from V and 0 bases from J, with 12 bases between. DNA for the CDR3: TGTGCCAGCAGCTCATCGGGGGCAGCGAACACCGGGGAGCTGTTTTTT. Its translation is CASSSSGAANTGELFF.

The CDR3 DNA reads as TGTGCCTGGAGTGCCCGGAATGAGCAGTTCTTC. Its protein is CAWSARNEQFF. J is TRBJ2-1 and V is TRBV30; no definite D call. The CDR3 is 11 amino acids. The germline V gene has CDR1 GTSNPN and CDR2 SVGIG (reference sequence). V was trimmed by 1 base and J by 7 bases, leaving 5 bases between them. Supplemented by reference TRBV30 and TRBJ2-1, the full variable domain reads SQTIHQWPATLVQPVGSPLSLECTVEGTSNPNLYWYRQAAGRGLQLLFYSVGIGQISSEVPQNLSASRPQDRQFILSSKKLLLSDSGFYLCAWSARNEQFFGPGTRLTVL.

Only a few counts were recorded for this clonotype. CDR3 sequence reads: CASSPTSKGWAYNEQFF. The CDR3 DNA is TGTGCCAGCAGCCCTACGTCTAAGGGATGGGCCTACAATGAGCAGTTCTTC. The rearrangement joins TRBV14 to TRBJ2-1; D remains unclear. Germline CDR1 SGHDN, CDR2 FVKESK. The CDR3 extends over 17 amino acids. The V and J ends lost 4 bases and 2 bases respectively, with 18 bases between them.